This entry lists 3 T cell receptor beta chains sequenced from one sample in a study of technical replicates of blood from a few donors. TCRdb's copy holds only in-frame clones and misses some; the assay was immunoSEQ multiplex PCR. The sample contains about 80,000 clones, approximately 97% of which appear only once. The sequencing sample was made of T cells isolated from PBMCs. The receptors derive from a human donor in good health.

The V and J genes are TRBV19 and TRBJ1-1, with no clear D. The CDR3 totals 14 residues. V was pared by 1 base and J by 1 base, with 7 bases between. Germline V gene data show CDR1 as LNHDA and CDR2 as SQIVND (reference sequence). CDR3: CASSIGGGNTEAFF. The CDR3, as DNA: TGTGCCAGTAGTATAGGAGGAGGGAACACTGAAGCTTTCTTT.

V and J are TRBV7-9 and TRBJ1-2; 9 positions agree with TRBD1. V dropped 4 bases and J dropped 6; count of bases not matched to a gene: 6. Germline V lookup: CDR1 SEHNR, CDR2 FQNEAQ (reference sequence). The CDR3 runs to 14 residues. The CDR3 region is CASSSYRGRNGYTF. As DNA, the CDR3 is TGTGCCAGCAGCTCCTACAGGGGGCGGAATGGCTACACCTTC. Full variable domain (missing parts from reference TRBV7-9 and TRBJ1-2): DTGVSQNPRHKITKRGQNVTFRCDPISEHNRLYWYRQTLGQGPEFLTYFQNEAQLEKSRLLSDRFSAERPKGSFSTLEIQRTEQGDSAMYLCASSSYRGRNGYTFGSGTRLTVV.

The J gene is TRBJ2-1, the V gene TRBV27; D may be TRBD1 (5 bases). This CDR3 region has 13 residues. Trimming left V 4 bases short and J 9 bases short, with 13 bases between. From germline, CDR1 is MNHEY and CDR2 SMNVEV (reference sequence). The CDR3 region has the DNA TGTGCCAGCAGTTCGTTGGGGCCGGGTGAGCAGTTCTTC. This codes for CASSSLGPGEQFF.